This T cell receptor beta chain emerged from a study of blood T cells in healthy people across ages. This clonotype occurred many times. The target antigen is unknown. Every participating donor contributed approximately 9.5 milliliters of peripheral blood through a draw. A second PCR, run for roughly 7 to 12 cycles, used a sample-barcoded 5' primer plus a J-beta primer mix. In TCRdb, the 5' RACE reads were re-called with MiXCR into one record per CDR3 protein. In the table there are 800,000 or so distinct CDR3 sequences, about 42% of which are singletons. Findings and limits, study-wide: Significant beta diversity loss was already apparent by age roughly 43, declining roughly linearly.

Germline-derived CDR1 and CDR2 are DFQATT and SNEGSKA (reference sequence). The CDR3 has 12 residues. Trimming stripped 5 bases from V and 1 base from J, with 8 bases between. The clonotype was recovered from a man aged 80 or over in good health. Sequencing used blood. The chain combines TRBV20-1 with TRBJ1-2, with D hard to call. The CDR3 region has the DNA TGCAGTGCTGGACCGAATAACTATGGCTACACCTTC. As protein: CSAGPNNYGYTF.